This T cell receptor beta chain was sequenced in a study of blood T cell repertoires in COVID-19. Whole-study context: Samples representing acute and convalescent COVID-19 were sourced from the United States, Italy and Spain.

The CDR3 extends over 15 amino acids. V gave up 0 bases and J gave up 6 bases, with 15 bases separating them. Per the germline V gene, CDR1 is SGHAT and CDR2 is FQNNGV. The authors' processing: It was from reference gene primer amplification that nucleated cell counts were estimated. Profiled with immunoSEQ multiplex PCR; TCRdb holds only in-frame clones, not every one. That table furnishes V, J and clone size, whereas the DNA furnished D and trimming. Among more than 300,000 clones listed, around 84% were seen once. Across under 25 US areas, participants ranged in age from about 18 to 90 years. What was sequenced was PBMCs or T cells enriched from blood (not recorded which). The receptor comes from a young man who had recovered from COVID-19. V is TRBV11-2 and J is TRBJ2-7; D ambiguous. The CDR3 sequence is CASSLDYTVLGEQYF. CDR3 DNA sequence: TGTGCCAGCAGCTTAGATTATACGGTTCTCGGCGAGCAGTACTTC.